These 25 T cell receptor beta chains originate from one sample sequenced in a study of cytomegalovirus exposure and HLA in healthy donors. The data were produced by immunoSEQ multiplex PCR, yet TCRdb's version contains in-frame clones alone and is incomplete. The table has about 250,000 clones, about 90% seen once. Sequences were obtained from PBMCs. Source of these receptors: a man aged 18 to 30 in good health and CMV-seropositive.

V and J are TRBV2 and TRBJ2-5; unclear D gene. The CDR3 sequence is 13 residues long. V shed 4 bases and J shed 1 base, with 7 bases lying between them. Germline values: CDR1 SNHLY, CDR2 FYNNEI. This CDR3 is CASSAPAQETQYF. DNA for the CDR3: TGTGCCAGCAGTGCTCCGGCCCAAGAGACCCAGTACTTC.

The V gene is TRBV5-1, the J gene TRBJ2-1; 8 nucleotides line up with TRBD2. CDR3 length equals 15 residues. J lost 5 bases, V lost 4 bases, and 8 bases had no gene match. In germline, CDR1 is SGHRS, CDR2 YFSETQ. The CDR3 protein is CASSPGTSPDNEQFF. DNA for the CDR3: TGCGCCAGCAGCCCTGGGACTAGTCCAGACAATGAGCAGTTCTTC.

The gene calls are TRBV5-1 and TRBJ2-3, with 11 positions matching TRBD2. The germline gives CDR1 SGHRS, CDR2 YFSETQ. The CDR3 extends over 15 amino acids. J lost 3 bases, V lost 4 bases, and 4 bases had no gene match. CDR3 sequence: CASSTLAGATDTQYF. As DNA, the CDR3 is TGCGCCAGCAGCACACTAGCGGGAGCGACAGATACGCAGTATTTT.

V is TRBV5-1 and J is TRBJ2-5; TRBD1 aligns across 10 bases. CDR1 and CDR2 from the germline V gene are SGHRS and YFSETQ. This CDR3 is built from 15 residues. The ends lost 4 bases at V and 4 bases at J; junction bases unmatched: 7. This CDR3 reads CASSLTGTGVETQYF. For the CDR3, the DNA is TGCGCCAGCAGCCTAACCGGGACAGGGGTAGAGACCCAGTACTTC.

The CDR3 reads CASSQEGPGSSFYNEQFF. CDR3 in DNA: TGCGCCAGCAGCCAAGAAGGACCGGGATCTTCGTTTTACAATGAGCAGTTCTTC. The gene calls are TRBV4-3 and TRBJ2-1; tentative D call: TRBD2 (5 bases). The CDR3 contains 18 residues. Germline lookup yields CDR1 LGHNA and CDR2 YSLEER. V was trimmed by 0 bases and J by 4 bases, leaving 19 bases between them.

The chain has TRBV5-1 and TRBJ1-1, with D possibly being TRBD1 (5 bases). CDR1 is SGHRS and CDR2 is YFSETQ in the germline V gene. V lost 1 base and J 4 bases, leaving 11 bases between the germline ends. The CDR3 consists of 14 residues. The CDR3 sequence is CASSLLGRGTEAFF. CDR3 bases: TGCGCCAGCAGCTTGTTGGGTAGGGGCACTGAAGCTTTCTTT.

The rearrangement joins TRBV7-6 to TRBJ2-3; weak D call: TRBD1 (5 bases). CDR1 SGHVS and CDR2 FNYEAQ come from the germline V gene. This CDR3 comprises 16 residues. V was pared by 4 bases and J by 0 bases, with 14 bases between. In DNA, the CDR3 is TGTGCCAGCAGCTACGCCCCCCCAGGGAGCACAGATACGCAGTATTTT. It is translated as CASSYAPPGSTDTQYF.

This chain links TRBV7-9 with TRBJ1-2, with TRBD1 matching 12 bases. The CDR3 contains 15 residues. Per germline, CDR1 SEHNR and CDR2 FQNEAQ (reference sequence). With V trimmed by 5 bases and J by 6 bases, 7 bases remained unmatched. The CDR3 protein is CASSPGQGAINGYTF. The CDR3 coding sequence is TGTGCCAGCAGCCCGGGACAGGGGGCGATCAATGGCTACACCTTC.

The chain combines TRBV30 with TRBJ2-3, with 7 bases fitting TRBD1. Germline V gene lookup returns CDR1 GTSNPN and CDR2 SVGIG (reference sequence). Losses at the gene ends were 4 bases for V and 3 bases for J; bases not matched to a gene: 1. The CDR3 has 12 residues. The CDR3 reads CAWTGGTDTQYF. The CDR3 DNA follows: TGTGCCTGGACAGGGGGAACAGATACGCAGTATTTT.

This clone appeared once. V and J are TRBV10-3 and TRBJ2-7; 10 nucleotides agree with TRBD2. The CDR3 has 14 residues. Germline V gives CDR1 ENHRY, CDR2 SYGVKD. Trimming at V came to 3 bases and at J to 4 bases, leaving 3 bases not matched to a gene. CDR3 in DNA: TGTGCCATCAGTGATCTAGCGGGAGAATACGAGCAGTACTTC. Translation gives CAISDLAGEYEQYF.

This chain joins TRBV5-4 and TRBJ1-2; a possible D gene is TRBD1 (5 bases). Germline V gene data show CDR1 as SGHNT and CDR2 as YYREEE (reference sequence). There are 15 residues in the CDR3. Trimming took 0 bases from V and 8 from J, leaving 17 bases between them. In nucleotides, the CDR3 is TGTGCCAGCAGCTTGGGGGCGGGGGTATTGCGCGGCTACACCTTC. This translates into CASSLGAGVLRGYTF.

This clone was detected once. Relative to the germline gene, one junction end is altered; a read error may explain this. The J gene is TRBJ2-3, the V gene TRBV6-4; 7 bases agree with TRBD2. CDR3 length: 14 amino acids. Per germline, CDR1 MRHNA and CDR2 SNTAGT. The CDR3 nucleotides are TGTGCCAGCAGTTACGGGAGGAGCACAGGTACGCAGTATTTT. It translates to CASSYGRSTGTQYF.

Only one count was recorded for this clone. The chain links TRBV5-1 to TRBJ2-1; 12 nucleotides line up with TRBD1. J gave up 7 bases and V 4 bases, and 9 bases lay outside the gene matches. CDR1 and CDR2 (germline): SGHRS, YFSETQ. There are 16 residues in the CDR3. The CDR3 here is CASSRVGQGATNEQFF. DNA for the CDR3: TGCGCCAGCAGCCGGGTGGGACAGGGGGCAACAAATGAGCAGTTCTTC.

The CDR3 spells CASSTRTSGDEQYF. The CDR3 DNA sequence: TGCGCCAGCAGCACTCGGACTAGCGGGGACGAGCAGTACTTC. V usage is TRBV5-1 and J usage is TRBJ2-7; TRBD2 aligns across 12 bases. Germline-derived CDR1 and CDR2 are SGHRS and YFSETQ. This CDR3 is built from 14 residues. The junction had 4 bases not matched to a gene; V was cut back by 4 bases and J by 5 bases.

The chain combines TRBV7-9 with TRBJ2-5; D is perhaps TRBD2 (6 bases). This CDR3 has 12 amino acids. Germline V gene data show CDR1 as SEHNR and CDR2 as FQNEAQ (reference sequence). Trimming removed 8 bases from V and 5 bases from J, with 12 bases in between. The CDR3, as DNA: TGTGCCAGCCGCTCCCGGGGGGAGACCCAGTACTTC. It translates to CASRSRGETQYF.

This chain connects TRBV6-4 to TRBJ2-2; possible D gene TRBD2, 5 bases. The CDR3 is made up of 19 amino acids. V was pared by 0 bases and J by 3 bases, with 20 bases between. In germline, CDR1 is MRHNA, CDR2 SNTAGT. This chain's CDR3 is CASSDSLAHRRSYTGELFF. The CDR3 nucleotides read TGTGCCAGCAGTGACTCGCTAGCTCATCGTAGGAGTTACACCGGGGAGCTGTTTTTT.

The rearrangement joins TRBV2 to TRBJ1-1, with 7 bases matching TRBD1. V gave up 7 bases and J gave up 1 base; unmatched junction bases: 6. The CDR3 is 14 residues long. Germline CDR1 and CDR2: SNHLY and FYNNEI. Here the CDR3 DNA reads TGTGCCAGCACCTTCGGACAGGCGAACACTGAAGCTTTCTTT. It yields the protein CASTFGQANTEAFF. Full variable domain (outside the CDR3, taken from reference TRBV2 and TRBJ1-1): EPEVTQTPSHQVTQMGQEVILRCVPISNHLYFYWYRQILGQKVEFLVSFYNNEISEKSEIFDDQFSVERPDGSNFTLKIRSTKLEDSAMYFCASTFGQANTEAFFGQGTRLTVV.

The chain couples TRBV27 to TRBJ1-1, with 8 bases identical to TRBD1. The length of the CDR3 is 13 residues. CDR1 is MNHEY, CDR2 SMNVEV, per germline (reference sequence). The junction had 7 bases not matched to a gene; V was cut back by 2 bases and J by 11 bases. As DNA, the CDR3 is TGTGCCAGCAGTTTAGGCAGGGGGCTTGAGGCTTTCTTT. It translates to CASSLGRGLEAFF.

The chain is built from TRBV5-1 and TRBJ2-7; tentatively, D is TRBD2 (6 bases). The CDR3 sequence is 14 residues long. Germline V gene data show CDR1 as SGHRS and CDR2 as YFSETQ. The V gene lost 3 bases and the J gene lost 2 bases, with 12 bases spanning the gap. The CDR3 sequence is CASSSASVTYEQYF. The CDR3 DNA is TGCGCCAGCAGCTCCGCTAGCGTAACCTACGAGCAGTACTTC.

V gene TRBV27 combines with J gene TRBJ2-7; tentative D call: TRBD1 (6 bases). Trimming took 3 bases from V and 3 from J, leaving 30 bases between them. CDR3 length: 20 residues. Germline CDR1 MNHEY, CDR2 SMNVEV (reference sequence). The CDR3 here is CASSFGVKDRSQKSLYEQYF. Here the CDR3 DNA reads TGTGCCAGCAGTTTTGGGGTTAAAGACAGGAGCCAAAAGTCCCTCTACGAGCAGTACTTC.

The chain uses TRBV6-1 and TRBJ1-2; a possible D gene is TRBD1 (6 bases). Per the germline V gene, CDR1 is MNHNS and CDR2 is SASEGT. The length of the CDR3 is 19 residues. V was clipped by 1 base and J by 3 bases, with 24 bases between them. This CDR3 is CASSEEGVGRTVLYYGYTF. The CDR3 DNA is TGTGCCAGCAGTGAAGAGGGGGTGGGACGGACGGTATTGTACTATGGCTACACCTTC.

V and J are TRBV6-5 and TRBJ2-2, with TRBD1 matching 10 bases. This CDR3 has 15 residues. V was pared by 7 bases and J by 1 base, with 3 bases of the junction left unmatched. The germline gives CDR1 MNHEY, CDR2 SVGAGI. The CDR3 region is CASTRTGGNTGELFF. CDR3 DNA sequence: TGTGCCAGCACCAGGACAGGGGGGAACACCGGGGAGCTGTTTTTT.

The genes are TRBV6-1 and TRBJ1-2; possibly TRBD1 for D (6 bases). Trimming shortened V by 4 bases and J by 3 bases, and 12 bases separated the two germline ends. This CDR3 region has 14 residues. Looked up from germline, CDR1 is MNHNS and CDR2 is SASEGT. Here the CDR3 reads CASSVTGRDYGYTF. CDR3 DNA: TGTGCCAGCAGTGTGACAGGACGTGACTATGGCTACACCTTC.

The gene calls are TRBV4-1 and TRBJ2-4, with 8 bases identical to TRBD1. Germline loops: CDR1 MGHRA, CDR2 YSYEKL. The V gene end was trimmed by 2 bases and the J gene end by 10 bases; junction bases not matched to a gene: 7. There are 14 residues in the CDR3. CDR3 in amino acids: CASSQRTGLLIQYF. The DNA for the CDR3 is TGCGCCAGCAGCCAACGGACAGGGCTGCTAATTCAGTACTTC.

In this sample, this clone turned up once. The gene calls are TRBV4-1 and TRBJ2-2, with D maybe TRBD1 (6 bases). CDR1 and CDR2 (germline): MGHRA, YSYEKL. V gave up 3 bases and J gave up 6 bases, with 17 bases separating them. The CDR3 covers 16 residues. The chain's CDR3 is CASSHMGAFKAGELFF. In DNA form, the CDR3 reads TGCGCCAGCAGCCATATGGGGGCATTTAAGGCCGGGGAGCTGTTTTTT.